This T cell receptor beta chain came from a study of control samples from healthy donors and cancer patients (dated by TCRdb to the early 2020s). The method behind the library was the immunoSEQ multiplex PCR assay. Not all clones reach the TCRdb copy of this immuneACCESS table, which keeps in-frame sequences only. Checked studies attribute under half of the gap to unresolved V genes and leave the rest unexplained. Here the sample has approximately 150,000 clones; about 90% occur a single time. The ten top clones hold approximately 6.8% of the sample. As to this clone: What antigen it recognizes has not been identified. Base qualities are not recorded, but no much larger clone differs from it by a single base.

Sample: blood. The source is a man aged 18 to 35 in good health.

The CDR3 region has the sequence CASSQDRGPNYGYTF. Read as DNA, the sequence is TGTGCCAGCAGCCAAGATAGGGGGCCTAACTATGGCTACACCTTC. The receptor chain draws on TRBV14 and TRBJ1-2; 7 bases in the middle match TRBD1. From cysteine to phenylalanine, the CDR3 is 15 amino acids long. Solely the CDR3 DNA is kept, with 45 bases framed from the first base. CDR1 and CDR2 are drawn from the germline V gene: SGHDN, FVKESK. At the junction V is shortened by 0 bases and J by 0 bases; bases outside the gene matches: 1.